Presented here are 29 T cell receptor beta chains from one specimen sequenced in a study of preoperative IRX-2 immunotherapy in early breast cancer. Treatment reported: preoperative locoregional IRX-2 cytokine immunotherapy. The protocol was immunoSEQ multiplex PCR, while the TCRdb copy is restricted to in-frame clones and leaves out a portion. This table holds around 57,000 clones, 94% found once. The sample was collected from a patient treated with IRX-2 immunotherapy. These receptors originate from a human donor with breast cancer.

This clone was recorded once. The chain is built from TRBV27 and TRBJ2-6; 11 bases map to TRBD2. This CDR3 is 21 amino acids long. V lost 3 bases and J lost 0; bases outside the gene matches: 13. Germline V lookup: CDR1 MNHEY, CDR2 SMNVEV (reference sequence). The CDR3 nucleotides are TGTGCCAGCAGTTTGTGGGGGCCGTTAGCGGGAGGGGACTCTGGGGCCAACGTCCTGACTTTC. As protein: CASSLWGPLAGGDSGANVLTF.

This clone was seen just once. The V gene is TRBV4-3, the J gene TRBJ1-2, with D unresolved. CDR1 is LGHNA and CDR2 is YSLEER in the germline V gene. The CDR3 has 17 amino acids. Trimming pared 4 bases from V and 6 bases from J, leaving 24 bases between. CDR3 in DNA: TGCGCCAGCAGCCCGCGCCTCCTTAGGGATGAATTGGATGGCTACACCTTC. This translates into CASSPRLLRDELDGYTF.

This clone was counted once. The CDR3 reads CASTKAPSTNEKLFF. The CDR3 nucleotides are TGTGCCAGCACCAAAGCACCATCAACTAATGAAAAACTGTTTTTT. The chain recombines TRBV7-6 with TRBJ1-4; unclear D gene. Germline V gene data show CDR1 as SGHVS and CDR2 as FNYEAQ. V was cut by 7 bases and J by 0 bases, with 12 bases left in between. CDR3 length: 15 amino acids.

The chain carries TRBV5-5 and TRBJ1-2; D unclear. From germline, CDR1 is SGHKS and CDR2 YYEKEE (reference sequence). The ends were cut back, 2 bases at V and 5 bases at J, with 7 bases in the middle. There are 12 residues in the CDR3. The CDR3 is CASSFGSYGYTF. The DNA of the CDR3 is TGTGCCAGCAGCTTCGGCAGTTATGGCTACACCTTC.

The gene calls are TRBV6-1 and TRBJ1-3; D is unclear. CDR1 MNHNS and CDR2 SASEGT come from the germline V gene. V lost 1 base to trimming and J lost 2 bases, with 12 bases between them. The CDR3 extends over 16 amino acids. CDR3 sequence (DNA): TGTGCCAGCAGTGAAGGGGCCCCGGGAGCTGGAAACACCATATATTTT. It is translated as CASSEGAPGAGNTIYF.

V gene TRBV15 combines with J gene TRBJ1-3; TRBD1 matches at 8 bases. The trim removed 0 bases at V and 2 bases at J, leaving 3 bases unmatched. This CDR3 spans 16 amino acids. Germline CDR1 is LNHNV and CDR2 is YYDKDF (reference sequence). Written as DNA, the CDR3 is TGTGCCACCAGCAGAGATCGGACAGGGACTGGAAACACCATATATTTT. This codes for CATSRDRTGTGNTIYF.

V usage is TRBV4-1 and J usage is TRBJ1-2; maybe TRBD1 (5 bases). Trimming took 5 bases from V and 8 from J, leaving 18 bases between them. This CDR3 spans 14 amino acids. Looked up from germline, CDR1 is MGHRA and CDR2 is YSYEKL. The chain's CDR3 is CASSSIGAGKGYTF. In DNA, the CDR3 is TGCGCCAGCAGCTCAATAGGGGCAGGGAAGGGCTACACCTTC.

The chain uses TRBV10-3 and TRBJ2-7; unclear D gene. With 10 bases removed from V and 4 bases from J, the gap between germline ends came to 14 bases. This CDR3 is built from 12 residues. Per germline, CDR1 ENHRY and CDR2 SYGVKD. CDR3 sequence reads: CATTLGLYEQYF. The CDR3 DNA reads TGTGCCACCACACTCGGGCTATACGAGCAGTACTTC.

The rearrangement links TRBV7-9 to TRBJ2-2, with D possibly called TRBD1 or TRBD2 (6 bases each). The V and J ends lost 4 bases and 1 base respectively, with 22 bases between them. The length of the CDR3 is 19 residues. CDR1 SEHNR and CDR2 FQNEAQ come from the germline V gene (reference sequence). CDR3 DNA: TGTGCCAGCAGCTCCCGGTTGGGCGGGACATCTATGAACACCGGGGAGCTGTTTTTT. Its translation is CASSSRLGGTSMNTGELFF. The full variable domain, its missing parts supplied by reference TRBV7-9 and TRBJ2-2, is DTGVSQNPRHKITKRGQNVTFRCDPISEHNRLYWYRQTLGQGPEFLTYFQNEAQLEKSRLLSDRFSAERPKGSFSTLEIQRTEQGDSAMYLCASSSRLGGTSMNTGELFFGEGSRLTVL.

This clone was seen just once. The gene calls are TRBV27 and TRBJ2-3, with 14 bases matching TRBD2. This CDR3 region has 17 residues. Germline values: CDR1 MNHEY, CDR2 SMNVEV (reference sequence). The junction had 8 bases not matched to a gene; V was cut back by 3 bases and J by 6 bases. The CDR3 sequence: CASSFLGTSGGSDTQYF. CDR3 bases: TGTGCCAGCAGTTTTCTTGGGACTAGCGGGGGTTCGGATACGCAGTATTTT.

The chain couples TRBV7-2 to TRBJ1-1; tentatively, D is TRBD1 (6 bases). V lost 6 bases, J lost 7 bases, and 21 bases lay in between. Germline V gene data show CDR1 as SGHTA and CDR2 as FQGNSA. The CDR3 is 15 amino acids. The CDR3 DNA follows: TGTGCCAGCAGGAAACAACGAGGGGGGTTGGGTGAAGCTTTCTTT. It codes for CASRKQRGGLGEAFF.

The rearrangement links TRBV5-6 to TRBJ1-2; 7 nucleotides line up with TRBD1. The CDR3 extends over 13 amino acids. Germline CDR1 reads SGHDT; CDR2 reads YYEEEE. Trimming removed 4 bases from V and 5 bases from J; junction bases left unmatched: 5. The CDR3 nucleotides are TGTGCCAGCAGCCAAGACAGGGTTTATGGCTACACCTTC. Protein sequence: CASSQDRVYGYTF.

The chain uses TRBV4-3 and TRBJ2-2; either TRBD1 or TRBD2 may supply D (5 bases each). The V and J ends lost 3 bases and 6 bases respectively, with 8 bases between them. The CDR3 totals 13 residues. Germline values: CDR1 LGHNA, CDR2 YSLEER. CDR3 DNA sequence: TGCGCCAGCAGCCACCAGGGAGCCGGGGAGCTGTTTTTT. It is translated as CASSHQGAGELFF.

The chain links TRBV19 to TRBJ2-7, with D perhaps matching TRBD1 or TRBD2 (5 bases each). Germline V gives CDR1 LNHDA, CDR2 SQIVND (reference sequence). The CDR3 totals 14 residues. V lost 1 base and J 1 base, leaving 8 bases between the germline ends. For the CDR3, the DNA is TGTGCCAGTAGTATAGCGGGACCTTCCTACGAGCAGTACTTC. Amino acids: CASSIAGPSYEQYF.

The chain links TRBV7-9 to TRBJ1-1, with unresolved D. CDR3 length: 12 amino acids. Germline lookup yields CDR1 SEHNR and CDR2 FQNEAQ (reference sequence). The ends were cut back, 5 bases at V and 3 bases at J, with 7 bases in the middle. As DNA, the CDR3 is TGTGCCAGCAGCCGTGGGGACACTGAAGCTTTCTTT. Protein product: CASSRGDTEAFF.

The chain combines TRBV6-1 with TRBJ2-7, with 7 bases aligning to TRBD2. Germline V gives CDR1 MNHNS, CDR2 SASEGT. This CDR3 has 13 residues. Trimming removed 8 bases from V and 6 bases from J; junction bases left unmatched: 10. The CDR3 DNA is TGTGCCAGCCAAACTAGCGCCGCCGGCGAGCAGTACTTC. Translated, it gives CASQTSAAGEQYF.

Worth noting for this clone: At one boundary the junction diverges from the germline segment, which might be a read error. The J gene is TRBJ1-6, the V gene TRBV7-8; D unresolved. CDR1 and CDR2 from the germline V gene are SGHVS and FQNEAQ. The CDR3 loop spans 16 amino acids. CDR3 bases: TGTGCCAGCAACTTAGATTATGCCTCCTATAATTCACCCCTCCACTTT. Its protein product is CASNLDYASYNSPLHF.

The chain joins TRBV28 to TRBJ2-7; D may be TRBD1 or TRBD2 (5 bases each). Looked up from germline, CDR1 is MDHEN and CDR2 is SYDVKM. The CDR3 is 14 residues long. V lost 6 bases and J lost 2, with 14 bases in between. The CDR3: CASSPGPEPYEQYF. As DNA, the CDR3 is TGTGCCAGCAGCCCGGGACCTGAACCCTACGAGCAGTACTTC.

The chain is built from TRBV27 and TRBJ2-7; TRBD2 is a possible D gene (6 bases). Looked up from germline, CDR1 is MNHEY and CDR2 is SMNVEV (reference sequence). V was shortened by 5 bases and J by 5 bases, with 13 bases between the two germline ends. The CDR3 is 13 residues long. The CDR3 spells CASSQTRVHEQYF. The CDR3, as DNA: TGTGCCAGCAGTCAGACTAGAGTGCACGAGCAGTACTTC.

In its sample, this clone was seen once. The chain has TRBV7-7 and TRBJ2-1; 7 nucleotides agree with TRBD2. The CDR3 covers 18 residues. The germline CDR1 and CDR2 sequences are SSHAT and FNYEAQ (reference sequence). After removal of 1 base from V and 0 bases from J, the junction contained 9 bases not matched to a gene. The DNA of the CDR3 is TGTGCCAGCAGCTTAGGGGGCCTAGCGGCCATCTCCTACAATGAGCAGTTCTTC. Its translation is CASSLGGLAAISYNEQFF.

The CDR3 nucleotides are TGCGCCAGCAGTCCCCGCCGGTGGGGGTGGGACTACACCTTC. It is translated as CASSPRRWGWDYTF. The genes are TRBV23-1 and TRBJ1-2; D is possibly TRBD1 (5 bases). TRBV23-1 falls under the ORF class, with uncertain function. Trimming stripped 4 bases from V and 10 bases from J, with 19 bases between. The CDR3 contains 14 residues.

This clone has only one observation. CDR3: CASSPGLAGGNEQFF. CDR3 DNA sequence: TGTGCCAGTAGCCCGGGACTAGCGGGAGGCAATGAGCAGTTCTTC. This chain joins TRBV19 and TRBJ2-1; 15 bases agree with TRBD2. The length of the CDR3 is 15 residues. Germline trimming cut 6 bases from V and 6 bases from J; bases unmatched to any gene: 3. Germline V CDR1 and CDR2: LNHDA, SQIVND (reference sequence).

This CDR3 is CASSSTADYEQYF. In DNA form, the CDR3 reads TGCGCCAGCAGCTCCACGGCAGACTACGAGCAGTACTTC. The V gene is TRBV5-1, the J gene TRBJ2-7; D uncertain. Germline CDR1 is SGHRS and CDR2 is YFSETQ. Trimming took 3 bases from V and 3 from J, leaving 10 bases between them. This CDR3 comprises 13 residues.

V and J are TRBV5-1 and TRBJ2-7; D remains unclear. Deletions cut 2 bases from V and 6 bases from J, with 18 bases between. The CDR3 is 15 residues long. CDR1 SGHRS and CDR2 YFSETQ come from the germline V gene. The chain's CDR3 is CASSFAGHRQGEQYF. CDR3 sequence (DNA): TGCGCCAGCAGCTTTGCAGGCCACCGACAAGGCGAGCAGTACTTC.

This clone was observed a few times. This sequence joins TRBV7-3 and TRBJ2-3; TRBD1 matches at 7 bases. The CDR3 loop spans 15 amino acids. V lost 4 bases, J lost 0 bases, and 4 bases stayed unmatched. CDR1 is SGHTA and CDR2 is FQGTGA in the germline V gene. The CDR3 sequence: CASSSKGQSTDTQYF. The CDR3 bases are TGTGCCAGCAGCTCCAAGGGACAGAGCACAGATACGCAGTATTTT.

This sequence joins TRBV15 and TRBJ1-1; D might be TRBD1 (5 bases). V lost 4 bases and J lost 4, with 25 bases in between. This CDR3 spans 18 amino acids. CDR1 and CDR2 (germline): LNHNV, YYDKDF (reference sequence). CDR3 nucleotides: TGTGCCACCAGCACAAGGGGTCAGGGACGGGGGTTGGGCACTGAAGCTTTCTTT. Its protein is CATSTRGQGRGLGTEAFF.

The chain is built from TRBV18 and TRBJ2-1; no firm D call. CDR3 length: 13 amino acids. V was shortened by 5 bases and J by 12 bases, with 17 bases between the two germline ends. Per germline, CDR1 KGHSH and CDR2 LQKENI. The chain's CDR3 is CASSSLSSFGQFF. As DNA, the CDR3 is TGTGCCAGCTCATCCCTCTCCTCCTTCGGGCAGTTCTTC.

The rearrangement uses TRBV30 and TRBJ2-5; D could derive from TRBD1 or TRBD2 (5 bases each). CDR3 length: 15 residues. The germline V gene encodes CDR1 GTSNPN and CDR2 SVGIG (reference sequence). The V and J ends lost 3 bases and 5 bases respectively, with 19 bases between them. CDR3 nucleotides: TGTGCCTGGAGACCCCTCGGGGCGTCCGGGGAGACCCAGTACTTC. This sequence encodes CAWRPLGASGETQYF.

The chain carries TRBV11-2 and TRBJ2-3; D gene uncertain. There are 15 residues in the CDR3. The germline V and J ends were trimmed by 1 base and 0 bases, with 8 bases remaining between them. CDR1 is SGHAT and CDR2 is FQNNGV in the germline V gene. The CDR3 is CASSLGGPSTDTQYF. CDR3 in DNA: TGTGCCAGCAGCTTAGGCGGCCCGAGCACAGATACGCAGTATTTT.